These T cell receptor beta chains were read from a single sample in a study of blood T cell repertoires in COVID-19. Clones were sequenced by immunoSEQ multiplex PCR, and TCRdb holds only the in-frame ones, with some missing. The sample has 200,000 to 300,000 clones, around 89% seen once. The sequenced material came from PBMCs or T cells enriched from blood (not recorded which). Every receptor here comes from a woman in her 30s who had recovered from COVID-19. Both conserved end residues are trimmed from each CDR3. The D gene is left open where the match is weak. Clone size is stated in some rows and not others, as once, few, many or a class when expanded.

clone size	D gene	V gene	CDR3 protein
NA	NA	TRBV9	ASSKTVSSSYEQY
NA	NA	TRBV30	AWSGGGYGYT
NA	TRBD1	TRBV9	ASSRTGQGDQKLF
NA	TRBD2	TRBV4-1	ASTHPWREGHNEQF
NA	NA	TRBV5-4	ASSLDMGGTEAF
NA	NA	TRBV20-1	SASSRLNTEAF
NA	TRBD1	TRBV4-2	ASSPKDRGNTEAF
few	NA	TRBV27	ASTILPGEGKLF
few	NA	TRBV9	ASSVRLSVDTQY
NA	NA	TRBV18	ASSLVTGSYTEAF
NA	NA	TRBV7-8	ASSLLTAGNTIY
NA	NA	TRBV5-1	ASSEEATNEKLF
NA	TRBD1	TRBV18	ASSSGQGLITEAF
NA	NA	TRBV28	ASSPDSGTGDSPLH
NA	NA	TRBV19	ASSGPGRGTTYEQY
NA	NA	TRBV29-1	SVFGWGGSGANVLT
NA	NA	TRBV29-1	SVVSFGLEAYNEQF
NA	NA	TRBV4-1	ASSQETDSRVYGYT
NA	NA	TRBV6-1	ASSEMAGRGTGELF
NA	NA	TRBV13	ASRRQGSYGYT
NA	NA	TRBV9	ASSVQGNANTGELF
NA	TRBD2	TRBV10-2	ASKAGLYEQY
NA	NA	TRBV28	ASSFGGRSVYEQY
NA	TRBD2	TRBV20-1	SASSHLAGDNGELF
NA	NA	TRBV6-5	ASNPGLNTEAF
NA	NA	TRBV28	ASSPPPTRVSEQY
NA	NA	TRBV18	ASSLAYANTEAF
NA	NA	TRBV21-1	ASRRDSSGNSPLH
NA	TRBD1	TRBV4-1	ASSRLQGARTDTQY
NA	NA	TRBV29-1	SVETPRYEQY
NA	TRBD1	TRBV5-6	ASSLAPGGQPQH
NA	NA	TRBV28	ASNLDRRYEQY
NA	NA	TRBV7-9	ASSSLTESQRAF
NA	TRBD2	TRBV4-3	ASSQEGLTGETQY
NA	TRBD1	TRBV13	ASSTRTGEETQY
few	TRBD2	TRBV9	ASSQDSGGNTGELF
NA	TRBD1	TRBV28	ASSLGQGPFGYGYT
NA	TRBD1	TRBV10-3	AIGQGLNTEAF
NA	TRBD1	TRBV11-1	ASTRRQGGNEKLF
NA	NA	TRBV18	ASSPAQGIPNTEAF
NA	TRBD1	TRBV7-2	ASSGDSSSIYEQY
once	NA	TRBV27	ASSLSSVRSTGELF
NA	NA	TRBV30	AWSVGGGNTEAF
once	NA	TRBV19	ASSITGKNTEAF
NA	TRBD1	TRBV30	AWSSIQGINQPQH